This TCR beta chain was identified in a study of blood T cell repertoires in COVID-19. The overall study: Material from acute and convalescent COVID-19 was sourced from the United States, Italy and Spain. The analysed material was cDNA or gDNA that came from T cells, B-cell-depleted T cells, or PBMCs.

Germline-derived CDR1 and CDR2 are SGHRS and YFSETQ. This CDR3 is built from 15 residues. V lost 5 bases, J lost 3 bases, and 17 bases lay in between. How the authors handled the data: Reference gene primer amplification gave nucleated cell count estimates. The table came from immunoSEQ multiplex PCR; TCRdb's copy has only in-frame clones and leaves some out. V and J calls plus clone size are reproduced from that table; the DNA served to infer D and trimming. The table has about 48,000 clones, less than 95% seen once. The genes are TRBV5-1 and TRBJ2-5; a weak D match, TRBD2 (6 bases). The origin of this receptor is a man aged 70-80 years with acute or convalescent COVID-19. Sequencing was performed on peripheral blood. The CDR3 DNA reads TGCGCCAGCAGACGGGGCGGGGTAGCCAAAGAGACCCAGTACTTC. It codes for CASRRGGVAKETQYF.